This T cell receptor (beta chain) was observed in a study of T cells after yellow fever vaccination. General study points: The secondary response peaked faster, at day 5 versus 15, but was weaker. One caveat is that FACS-sorted repertoires could contain abundant clonotypes contaminating from the bulk population. Post-booster repertoires contained most primary-vaccination clones again (almost 97% CD4, over 70% CD8).

Synthesis of TCR cDNA relied on 5'RACE template switching, which attached a universal primer site and UMIs. MiXCR, run by TCRdb on the 5' RACE reads, gives a single entry per CDR3 protein. The repertoire consists of more than 300,000 distinct CDR3 sequences, with over 8.5% occurring once and the leading ten covering approximately 3%. V shed 2 bases and J 4 bases; nucleotides not matched to a gene: 10. The CDR3 totals 16 residues. CDR1 and CDR2 (germline): SGDLS, YYNGEE. This clonotype showed up just a few times. Its specificity is not known. The sequence was obtained from a man between 18 and 35 years old who received the YFV17D yellow fever vaccine. The chain combines TRBV9 with TRBJ1-2; 8 nucleotides match TRBD1. Sequencing used CD4+ T cells sorted from PBMCs, obtained 45 days after the yellow fever booster vaccination. Here the CDR3 DNA reads TGTGCCAGCAGCGTTCTTAGCCAGGGGGCAGGCTATGGCTACACCTTC. This translates into CASSVLSQGAGYGYTF.